The next 16 T cell receptor beta chains were all read from a single sample in a study of T cell responses to AZD1222 COVID-19 vaccine. Measured with immunoSEQ multiplex PCR; TCRdb has only the in-frame clones, and not every one. Altogether some 130,000 clones are present, 75% to 95% being singletons, with the ten largest covering approximately 2%. The sample here was peripheral blood, taken 28 days after the second AZD1222 dose. The source of these receptors is an adult who received the AZD1222 COVID-19 vaccine.

This rearrangement joins TRBV29-1 to TRBJ1-5, with a tentative D call TRBD1 (6 bases). Germline loops: CDR1 SQVTM, CDR2 ANQGSEA. The CDR3 has 13 amino acids. V shed 7 bases and J shed 3 bases, with 13 bases lying between them. CDR3 in DNA: TGCAGCGCTCGAGGGGGTTCCAATCAGCCCCAGCATTTT. As protein: CSARGGSNQPQHF.

The rearrangement joins TRBV5-1 to TRBJ1-6, with no clear D. The V and J ends lost 4 bases and 7 bases respectively, with 15 bases between them. The CDR3 runs 15 residues. Germline CDR1 and CDR2: SGHRS and YFSETQ. The DNA of the CDR3 is TGCGCCAGCAGCCCTAACCAGCTATCCAATTCACCCCTCCACTTT. Residues: CASSPNQLSNSPLHF.

CDR3: CASSHGTTQETQYF. DNA of the CDR3: TGTGCCAGCAGCCATGGGACCACTCAAGAGACCCAGTACTTC. V gene TRBV7-2 combines with J gene TRBJ2-5; D could derive from TRBD1 or TRBD2 (5 bases each). Trimming shortened V by 5 bases and J by 2 bases, and 12 bases separated the two germline ends. The CDR3 covers 14 residues. Germline V gives CDR1 SGHTA, CDR2 FQGNSA.

The V gene is TRBV7-2, the J gene TRBJ1-6; tentative D call: TRBD1 (5 bases). This CDR3 comprises 18 residues. The germline V gene encodes CDR1 SGHTA and CDR2 FQGNSA. The V end was cut by 0 bases, the J end by 0 bases, with 12 bases between. DNA for the CDR3: TGTGCCAGCAGCTTAGCGCTCCGGGGGAGCTCCTATAATTCACCCCTCCACTTT. Translated: CASSLALRGSSYNSPLHF.

V and J are TRBV12-5 and TRBJ1-1, with D unresolved. V gave up 2 bases and J gave up 0 bases, with 10 bases separating them. CDR3 length: 15 residues. The germline gives CDR1 LGHNT, CDR2 FRNRAP. The CDR3, as DNA: TGTGCTAGTGGTTTGCCCAGGACGGTGAACACTGAAGCTTTCTTT. Translation: CASGLPRTVNTEAFF.

This chain links TRBV30 with TRBJ1-2; D unresolved. Trimming removed 7 bases at V and 4 bases at J, with 16 bases between. Germline assignment: CDR1 GTSNPN and CDR2 SVGIG (reference sequence). The CDR3 runs to 13 residues. The CDR3 bases are TGTGCCTCCACCAGACGTCGGGGCTATGGCTACACCTTC. Residues: CASTRRRGYGYTF.

The V gene is TRBV2, the J gene TRBJ2-1; no definite D call. Trimming removed 0 bases from V and 11 bases from J, with 8 bases in between. The CDR3 consists of 12 residues. Germline lookup yields CDR1 SNHLY and CDR2 FYNNEI. The CDR3: CASSEAGSQQFF. CDR3 DNA sequence: TGTGCCAGCAGTGAAGCCGGGTCGCAGCAGTTCTTC. Supplemented by reference TRBV2 and TRBJ2-1, the full variable domain reads EPEVTQTPSHQVTQMGQEVILRCVPISNHLYFYWYRQILGQKVEFLVSFYNNEISEKSEIFDDQFSVERPDGSNFTLKIRSTKLEDSAMYFCASSEAGSQQFFGPGTRLTVL.

The gene calls are TRBV10-1 and TRBJ1-6; the D gene is possibly TRBD1 (6 bases). The V and J ends lost 8 bases and 9 bases respectively, with 20 bases between them. Germline values: CDR1 WNHNN, CDR2 SYGVQD (reference sequence). CDR3 length: 15 residues. CDR3 DNA sequence: TGCGCCAGCCTCCCCCGCCGGACAGAAAGTTCACCCCTCCACTTT. It yields the protein CASLPRRTESSPLHF.

V is TRBV10-3 and J is TRBJ1-1, with D hard to call. Per germline, CDR1 ENHRY and CDR2 SYGVKD. V shed 4 bases and J shed 1 base, with 10 bases lying between them. The CDR3 totals 14 residues. The CDR3 sequence: CAISGTESNTEAFF. The CDR3 nucleotides are TGTGCCATCAGTGGTACAGAGTCGAACACTGAAGCTTTCTTT.

This sequence joins TRBV6-5 and TRBJ1-1; D is ambiguous. Germline values: CDR1 MNHEY, CDR2 SVGAGI. The CDR3 is 14 residues long. V dropped 2 bases and J dropped 4 bases, with 11 bases sitting between them. CDR3 residues: CASSYAGKGTEAFF. Here the CDR3 DNA reads TGTGCCAGCAGTTACGCGGGGAAGGGCACTGAAGCTTTCTTT.

The V call is TRBV28, the J call TRBJ1-3; D may be TRBD1 (6 bases). From germline, CDR1 is MDHEN and CDR2 SYDVKM. There are 16 residues in the CDR3. V lost 6 bases, J lost 4 bases, and 19 bases lay in between. The CDR3 bases are TGTGCCAGCAGACCCACGGGGGGGGGCGAAGGAAACACCATATATTTT. Translating gives CASRPTGGGEGNTIYF.

The chain combines TRBV19 with TRBJ2-3, with 16 bases lining up with TRBD2. Germline-derived CDR1 and CDR2 are LNHDA and SQIVND (reference sequence). There are 16 residues in the CDR3. V shed 4 bases and J 14 bases; nucleotides not matched to a gene: 12. The CDR3 here is CASSTPGLAGGPTRYF. The CDR3 DNA sequence: TGTGCCAGTAGTACTCCGGGACTAGCGGGGGGGCCCACGAGGTATTTT.

The chain employs TRBV5-1 and TRBJ1-1; D is ambiguous. This CDR3 is 13 amino acids long. Trimming removed 6 bases at V and 2 bases at J, with 11 bases between. Per germline, CDR1 SGHRS and CDR2 YFSETQ. As DNA, the CDR3 is TGCGCCAGCAAGGCCGGGATAAACACTGAAGCTTTCTTT. Protein: CASKAGINTEAFF.

The V call is TRBV2, the J call TRBJ1-3; TRBD1 is a possible D gene (5 bases). This CDR3 is built from 15 residues. Trimming removed 6 bases from V and 1 base from J, with 13 bases in between. Germline V lookup: CDR1 SNHLY, CDR2 FYNNEI. The chain's CDR3 is CASSLLRGSGNTIYF. DNA for the CDR3: TGTGCCAGCAGCCTCCTAAGGGGATCTGGAAACACCATATATTTT.

This rearrangement joins TRBV3-1 (or the pseudogene TRBV3-2) to TRBJ1-6, with D possibly matching TRBD1 (6 bases). V was pared by 1 base and J by 7 bases, with 14 bases between. The CDR3 totals 16 residues. CDR1 is LGHDT and CDR2 is YNNKEL in the germline V gene (reference sequence). CDR3 bases: TGTGCCAGCAGCCAAGTTACTGGACAGCCGAATTCACCCCTCCACTTT. Translating it yields CASSQVTGQPNSPLHF.

This clone was seen once. The chain employs TRBV15 and TRBJ1-5; perhaps TRBD1 as D (5 bases). The CDR3 extends over 16 amino acids. Trimming cost V 5 bases and J 4 bases, with 18 bases left between them. In germline, CDR1 is LNHNV, CDR2 YYDKDF (reference sequence). CDR3 coding DNA: TGTGCCACCAGCCCCGGATGGCGGGACCCGAATCAGCCCCAGCATTTT. This sequence encodes CATSPGWRDPNQPQHF. Supplemented by reference TRBV15 and TRBJ1-5, the full variable domain reads DAMVIQNPRYQVTQFGKPVTLSCSQTLNHNVMYWYQQKSSQAPKLLFHYYDKDFNNEADTPDNFQSRRPNTSFCFLDIRSPGLGDTAMYLCATSPGWRDPNQPQHFGDGTRLSIL.